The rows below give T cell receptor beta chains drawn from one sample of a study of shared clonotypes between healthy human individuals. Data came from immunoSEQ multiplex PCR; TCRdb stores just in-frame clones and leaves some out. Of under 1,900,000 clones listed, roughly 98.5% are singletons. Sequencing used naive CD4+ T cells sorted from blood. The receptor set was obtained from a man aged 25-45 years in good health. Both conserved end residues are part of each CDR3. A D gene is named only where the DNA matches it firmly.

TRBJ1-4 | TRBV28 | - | CASIDSSTNEKLFF | TGTGCCAGCATCGACAGTTCGACTAATGAAAAACTGTTTTTT
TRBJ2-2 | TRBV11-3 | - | CASSLVRSGGELFF | TGTGCCAGCAGCTTAGTCAGGTCTGGCGGGGAGCTGTTTTTT
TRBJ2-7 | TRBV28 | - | CASSPQKISTGQYF | TGTGCCAGCAGTCCTCAGAAGATTTCTACGGGGCAGTACTTC
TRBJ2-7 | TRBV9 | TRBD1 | CASSARTGNYEQYF | TGTGCCAGCAGCGCCCGGACAGGAAACTACGAGCAGTACTTC
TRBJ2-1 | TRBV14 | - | CASSILGPDNEQFF | TGTGCCAGCAGTATACTAGGTCCTGACAATGAGCAGTTCTTC
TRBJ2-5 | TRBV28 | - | CASSSIGLGTQYF | TGTGCCAGCAGCTCTATAGGGTTAGGGACCCAGTACTTC
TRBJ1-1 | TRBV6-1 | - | CASRDKLNTEAFF | TGTGCCAGCAGAGATAAACTAAACACTGAAGCTTTCTTT
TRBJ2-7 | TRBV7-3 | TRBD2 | CASSPATSGSYEQYF | TGTGCCAGCAGCCCCGCGACTAGCGGCTCCTACGAGCAGTACTTC
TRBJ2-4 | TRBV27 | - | CASSFSSQGNIQYF | TGTGCCAGCAGTTTCTCTAGCCAGGGAAACATTCAGTACTTC
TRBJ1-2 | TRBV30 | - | CAWSPLSGYTF | TGTGCCTGGAGTCCCCTTTCTGGCTACACCTTC